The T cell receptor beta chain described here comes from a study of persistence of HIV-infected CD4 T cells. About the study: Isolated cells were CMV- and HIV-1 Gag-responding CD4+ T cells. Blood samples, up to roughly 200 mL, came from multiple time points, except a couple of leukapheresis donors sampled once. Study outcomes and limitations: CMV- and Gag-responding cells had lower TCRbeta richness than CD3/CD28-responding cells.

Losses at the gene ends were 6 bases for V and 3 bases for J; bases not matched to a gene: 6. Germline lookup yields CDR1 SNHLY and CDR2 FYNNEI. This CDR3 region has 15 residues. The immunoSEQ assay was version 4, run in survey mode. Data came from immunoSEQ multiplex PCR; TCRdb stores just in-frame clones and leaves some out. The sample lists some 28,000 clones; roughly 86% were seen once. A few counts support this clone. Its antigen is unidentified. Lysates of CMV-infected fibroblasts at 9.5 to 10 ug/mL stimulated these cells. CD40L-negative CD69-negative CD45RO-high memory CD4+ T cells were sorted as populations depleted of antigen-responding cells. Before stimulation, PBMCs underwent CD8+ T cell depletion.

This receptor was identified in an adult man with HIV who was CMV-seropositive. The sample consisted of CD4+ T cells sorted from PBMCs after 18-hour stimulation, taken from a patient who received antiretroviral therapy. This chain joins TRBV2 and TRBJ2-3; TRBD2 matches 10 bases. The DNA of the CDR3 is TGTGCCAGCAGGTCACTAGCGGGGCTGACAGATACGCAGTATTTT. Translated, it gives CASRSLAGLTDTQYF.